A single sample is the source of the 12 T cell receptor beta chains below, sequenced in a study of spatial heterogeneity in lung cancer. TCRdb re-analysed the 5' RACE reads in MiXCR, keeping a single row per CDR3 protein. The sample records approximately 93,000 distinct CDR3 sequences, roughly 21% being singletons. Specified time point: blood at routine non-recurrence follow-up after resection. Here the sequenced sample was PBMCs, taken at follow-up. All receptors come from a male donor with early-stage non-small cell lung cancer.

V gene TRBV10-3 combines with J gene TRBJ2-7; D may be TRBD2 (5 bases). This CDR3 contains 13 residues. The V gene's germline CDR1 is ENHRY and CDR2 SYGVKD. Trimming cost V 7 bases and J 3 bases, with 13 bases left between them. CDR3 in DNA: TGTGCCATCACTTCAGCGGCGGGCTACGAGCAGTACTTC. This sequence encodes CAITSAAGYEQYF.

The chain couples TRBV24-1 to TRBJ2-5; either TRBD1 or TRBD2 may fit D (5 bases each). Looked up from germline, CDR1 is KGHDR and CDR2 is SFDVKD. V lost 4 bases, J lost 8 bases, and 19 bases lay in between. This CDR3 has 15 residues. The CDR3 spells CATSDRVRGPGTQYF. CDR3 in DNA: TGTGCCACCAGTGACCGCGTGAGGGGCCCGGGAACCCAGTACTTC.

This clonotype appeared a few times. The V gene is TRBV7-2, the J gene TRBJ2-1, with 7 bases lining up with TRBD2. The CDR3 sequence is 15 residues long. CDR1 and CDR2 from the germline V gene are SGHTA and FQGNSA. The junction had 11 bases not matched to a gene; V was cut back by 5 bases and J by 7 bases. CDR3 bases: TGTGCCAGCAGCCCTCGGAGCGGGACCGGGAATGAGCAGTTCTTC. This translates into CASSPRSGTGNEQFF.

The gene calls are TRBV5-6 and TRBJ2-7; weak D call: TRBD1 (6 bases). CDR1 is SGHDT and CDR2 is YYEEEE in the germline V gene. The CDR3 is 11 amino acids. V was shortened by 6 bases and J by 5 bases, with 9 bases between the two germline ends. DNA of the CDR3: TGTGCCAGCATAGGGGGTAACGAGCAGTACGTC. It yields the protein CASIGGNEQYV.

The V call is TRBV29-1, the J call TRBJ1-2; D possibly corresponds to TRBD1 (5 bases). Germline V lookup: CDR1 SQVTM, CDR2 ANQGSEA. This CDR3 has 13 residues. V shed 4 bases and J shed 0 bases, with 9 bases lying between them. DNA for the CDR3: TGCAGCGTTGGGGACGGGCCTAACTATGGCTACACCTTC. It codes for CSVGDGPNYGYTF.

The chain joins TRBV5-4 to TRBJ2-3; D is possibly TRBD1 or TRBD2 (5 bases each). With 1 base removed from V and 0 bases from J, the gap between germline ends came to 9 bases. The germline V gene encodes CDR1 SGHNT and CDR2 YYREEE (reference sequence). The CDR3 totals 15 residues. The CDR3 protein is CASSLSGGSTDTQYF. The DNA for the CDR3 is TGTGCCAGCAGCTTGAGTGGGGGTAGCACAGATACGCAGTATTTT.

This clonotype was found a few times. This chain uses TRBV7-2 with TRBJ2-2; TRBD1 might be the D (7 bases). The CDR3 is 17 amino acids. Germline CDR1 and CDR2: SGHTA and FQGNSA. Trimming pared 5 bases from V and 0 bases from J, leaving 16 bases between. The CDR3 loop reads CASSLLVRGANTGELFF. For the CDR3, the DNA is TGTGCCAGCAGCCTCCTGGTCAGGGGGGCGAACACCGGGGAGCTGTTTTTT.

The V call is TRBV27, the J call TRBJ1-1; TRBD1 matches at 8 bases. Germline V gene sequence: CDR1 MNHEY, CDR2 SMNVEV (reference sequence). CDR3 size: 14 residues. Losses at the gene ends were 3 bases for V and 3 bases for J; bases not matched to a gene: 3. This chain's CDR3 is CASSFQTGDTEAFF. Here the CDR3 DNA reads TGTGCCAGCAGTTTCCAGACAGGGGACACTGAAGCTTTCTTT.

The chain couples TRBV2 to TRBJ2-1; D may match TRBD1 or TRBD2 (5 bases each). Trimming stripped 4 bases from V and 4 bases from J, with 14 bases between. The CDR3 is made up of 15 amino acids. Looked up from germline, CDR1 is SNHLY and CDR2 is FYNNEI. The CDR3 is CASSVEGRAYNEQFF. DNA of the CDR3: TGTGCCAGCAGTGTTGAGGGACGCGCGTACAATGAGCAGTTCTTC.

This sequence joins TRBV7-6 and TRBJ2-1, with D possibly being TRBD2 (5 bases). The V end lost 4 bases, the J end lost 6 bases, and 13 bases lay between the germline ends. CDR1 SGHVS and CDR2 FNYEAQ come from the germline V gene. This CDR3 has 14 amino acids. CDR3 loop: CASSSGNSANEQFF. CDR3 coding DNA: TGTGCCAGCAGCTCGGGAAATTCGGCCAATGAGCAGTTCTTC. The variable domain in full, with the rest retrieved from reference TRBV7-6 and TRBJ2-1, is GAGVSQSPRYKVTKRGQDVALRCDPISGHVSLYWYRQALGQGPEFLTYFNYEAQQDKSGLPNDRFSAERPEGSISTLTIQRTEQRDSAMYRCASSSGNSANEQFFGPGTRLTVL.

The chain links TRBV7-2 to TRBJ2-2; TRBD1 might be the D (6 bases). Germline V gene data show CDR1 as SGHTA and CDR2 as FQGNSA. CDR3 length equals 16 residues. Trimming removed 6 bases at V and 0 bases at J, with 14 bases between. In DNA, the CDR3 is TGTGCCAGCAGTTTACAGGGACCGTCGAACACCGGGGAGCTGTTTTTT. It specifies CASSLQGPSNTGELFF.

This clonotype was seen only a few times. This chain connects TRBV29-1 to TRBJ2-5; 7 nucleotides line up with TRBD1. The ends lost 4 bases at V and 2 bases at J; junction bases unmatched: 1. Germline-derived CDR1 and CDR2 are SQVTM and ANQGSEA. CDR3 length: 12 amino acids. CDR3 nucleotides: TGCAGCGTTGTCAGGGGGCAAGAGACCCAGTACTTC. Protein sequence: CSVVRGQETQYF.